The 23 T cell receptor beta chains below were found in one sample sequenced in a study of cytomegalovirus exposure and HLA in healthy donors. The PCR used 60 Vbeta and 13 Jbeta primers. Sequencing used immunoSEQ multiplex PCR; TCRdb keeps in-frame clones, though not all of them. The sample includes about 210,000 clones, over 80% seen only once; the top ten take 4.5% to 7%. Sequenced input: PBMCs. The origin of the receptors is a man aged 40-50 years in good health and CMV-seropositive.

The J gene is TRBJ1-5, the V gene TRBV6-6, with a weak D call TRBD1 (5 bases). The CDR3 consists of 15 residues. Germline-derived CDR1 and CDR2 are MNHNY and SVGAGI (reference sequence). Between the trimmed V and J ends, which lost 4 bases and 0 bases, there was a span of 10 bases. CDR3 region: CASSSIQDSNQPQHF. CDR3 in DNA: TGTGCCAGCAGTTCCATACAGGATAGCAATCAGCCCCAGCATTTT.

The chain carries TRBV13 and TRBJ1-2; the D gene is possibly TRBD1 (6 bases). V dropped 5 bases and J dropped 1 base, with 11 bases sitting between them. This CDR3 comprises 14 residues. The germline V gene has CDR1 PRHDT and CDR2 FYEKMQ (reference sequence). The DNA for the CDR3 is TGTGCCAGCAGCCCAGACAGGAATAACTATGGCTACACCTTC. Its translation is CASSPDRNNYGYTF.

This clone was observed a handful of times. The same CDR3 is also encoded by other DNA sequences in this sample. The V gene is TRBV5-1, the J gene TRBJ2-1; D call uncertain. The CDR3 loop spans 14 amino acids. In germline, CDR1 is SGHRS, CDR2 YFSETQ. Trimming removed 0 bases from V and 4 bases from J, with 8 bases in between. The CDR3 loop reads CASSLGGEYNEQFF. As DNA, the CDR3 is TGCGCCAGCAGCTTGGGAGGCGAGTACAATGAGCAGTTCTTC.

This rearrangement joins TRBV9 to TRBJ1-5, with TRBD1 matching over 11 bases. This CDR3 has 18 residues. With V trimmed by 3 bases and J by 1 base, 9 bases remained unmatched. CDR1 is SGDLS, CDR2 YYNGEE, per germline. CDR3 coding DNA: TGTGCCAGCAGCGCGGGGACAGGGGGGGATTTAAGCAATCAGCCCCAGCATTTT. Residues: CASSAGTGGDLSNQPQHF.

This clone has a handful of counts. The rearrangement joins TRBV5-1 to TRBJ1-5, with D hard to call. CDR1 and CDR2 (germline): SGHRS, YFSETQ. V lost 0 bases to trimming and J lost 3 bases, with 4 bases between them. The CDR3 contains 13 residues. CDR3 sequence reads: CASSLGDNQPQHF. The CDR3 region has the DNA TGCGCCAGCAGCTTGGGAGACAATCAGCCCCAGCATTTT.

The chain uses TRBV11-2 and TRBJ2-7; 8 bases are a match to TRBD2. The germline CDR1 and CDR2 sequences are SGHAT and FQNNGV. Trimming removed 4 bases from V and 8 bases from J; junction bases left unmatched: 10. The CDR3 spans 14 residues. CDR3 protein: CASSSGGDYGKQYF. The CDR3 DNA sequence: TGTGCCAGCAGCTCGGGGGGGGACTATGGCAAGCAGTACTTC.

This chain connects TRBV29-1 to TRBJ2-1; 12 nucleotides agree with TRBD2. The CDR3 contains 17 residues. The J segment lost 5 bases and the V segment lost 4 bases, leaving 12 bases of the junction unmatched. The V gene's germline CDR1 is SQVTM and CDR2 ANQGSEA. CDR3 protein: CSVGKLAGGRRDNEQFF. The CDR3 nucleotides read TGCAGCGTTGGAAAGCTAGCGGGAGGGCGAAGGGACAATGAGCAGTTCTTC.

The gene calls are TRBV7-8 and TRBJ2-7; 8 bases line up with TRBD1. This CDR3 comprises 15 residues. J was trimmed by 6 bases and V by 3 bases; bases with no gene match: 10. CDR1 is SGHVS and CDR2 is FQNEAQ in the germline V gene. The CDR3 region is CASSLIRTGRGEQYF. In nucleotides, the CDR3 is TGTGCCAGCAGCTTGATACGGACAGGGCGCGGCGAGCAGTACTTC. The full variable domain, with the rest looked up from reference TRBV7-8 and TRBJ2-7, is GAGVSQSPRYKVAKRGQDVALRCDPISGHVSLFWYQQALGQGPEFLTYFQNEAQLDKSGLPSDRFFAERPEGSVSTLKIQRTQQEDSAVYLCASSLIRTGRGEQYFGPGTRLTVT.

This rearrangement joins TRBV4-2 to TRBJ1-1, with D unresolved. The CDR3 is made up of 14 amino acids. The V gene's germline CDR1 is LGHNA and CDR2 YNFKEQ. Trimming stripped 0 bases from V and 7 bases from J, with 12 bases between. The CDR3 region is CASSQDLSSHEAFF. CDR3 sequence (DNA): TGTGCCAGCAGCCAAGATTTGTCAAGCCATGAAGCTTTCTTT.

The chain employs TRBV5-1 and TRBJ2-1; TRBD2 agrees at 10 bases. The CDR3 runs to 15 residues. Germline CDR1 and CDR2: SGHRS and YFSETQ. V shed 4 bases and J 4 bases; nucleotides not matched to a gene: 5. The CDR3 loop reads CASSLTSGYYNEQFF. The CDR3 DNA is TGCGCCAGCAGCCTGACTAGCGGGTATTACAATGAGCAGTTCTTC.

V is TRBV2 and J is TRBJ1-5, with 7 bases fitting TRBD1. Per the germline V gene, CDR1 is SNHLY and CDR2 is FYNNEI. V lost 4 bases, J lost 4 bases, and 7 bases stayed unmatched. The CDR3 is made up of 15 amino acids. CDR3 protein: CASSVGDRVNQPQHF. DNA for the CDR3: TGTGCCAGCAGTGTTGGAGACAGGGTGAATCAGCCCCAGCATTTT.

The chain employs TRBV5-1 and TRBJ1-5; unclear D gene. V dropped 0 bases and J dropped 1 base, with 8 bases sitting between them. Germline V CDR1 and CDR2: SGHRS, YFSETQ. The CDR3 sequence is 15 residues long. CDR3 DNA: TGCGCCAGCAGCTTGGAGGGAGAGAGCAATCAGCCCCAGCATTTT. The encoded protein is CASSLEGESNQPQHF.

The chain is built from TRBV19 and TRBJ1-1, with 8 bases identical to TRBD1. Per germline, CDR1 LNHDA and CDR2 SQIVND (reference sequence). CDR3 size: 13 residues. J gave up 1 base and V 7 bases, and 2 bases lay outside the gene matches. CDR3 sequence: CASKDRGNTEAFF. Written as DNA, the CDR3 is TGTGCCAGTAAAGACAGGGGGAACACTGAAGCTTTCTTT.

The V and J genes are TRBV7-9 and TRBJ2-2; D is unresolved. Germline loops: CDR1 SEHNR, CDR2 FQNEAQ (reference sequence). The CDR3 sequence is 11 residues long. The V end was cut by 3 bases, the J end by 10 bases, with 6 bases between. In DNA form, the CDR3 reads TGTGCCAGCAGCTTTCAGGCGGAGCTGTTTTTT. The encoded protein is CASSFQAELFF.

The chain has TRBV7-8 and TRBJ1-1; tentative D call: TRBD1 (5 bases). V shed 8 bases and J shed 0 bases, with 19 bases lying between them. The CDR3 has 16 amino acids. CDR1 is SGHVS and CDR2 is FQNEAQ in the germline V gene. The chain's CDR3 is CASQGTQGILNTEAFF. In DNA, the CDR3 is TGTGCCAGCCAGGGAACGCAGGGAATATTGAACACTGAAGCTTTCTTT.

V is TRBV28 and J is TRBJ2-3, with a possible D match to TRBD2 (7 bases). The CDR3 length is 14 residues. In germline, CDR1 is MDHEN, CDR2 SYDVKM. V gave up 0 bases and J gave up 8 bases, with 12 bases separating them. DNA of the CDR3: TGTGCCAGCAGTTTATGGGGGGGGGCTGCTACGCAGTATTTT. This sequence encodes CASSLWGGAATQYF. Using reference TRBV28 and TRBJ2-3 for the parts outside the CDR3, the full variable domain is DVKVTQSSRYLVKRTGEKVFLECVQDMDHENMFWYRQDPGLGLRLIYFSYDVKMKEKGDIPEGYSVSREKKERFSLILESASTNQTSMYLCASSLWGGAATQYFGPGTRLTVL.

Concerning this clone: One junction end disagrees with the germline gene, perhaps due to a read error. The chain combines TRBV5-6 with TRBJ1-3; perhaps TRBD1 as D (6 bases). CDR1 and CDR2 from the germline V gene are SGHDT and YYEEEE. The CDR3 covers 15 residues. This chain's CDR3 is CASSLVQGRGNTVYF. CDR3 DNA: TGTGCCAGCAGCTTGGTACAGGGTAGAGGAAACACCGTATATTTT.

The chain couples TRBV21-1 to TRBJ2-2; the D call of TRBD1 is as the table states it, not checked on the DNA. TRBV21-1 counts as a pseudogene. The CDR3 has 14 amino acids. CDR3 bases: TGTGCCAGCATCCTGGGCCCGAACACCGGGGAGCTGTTTTTT. Translation: CASILGPNTGELFF.

V gene TRBV4-1 combines with J gene TRBJ2-1; 7 bases fit TRBD2. CDR3 length equals 15 residues. Losses at the gene ends were 3 bases for V and 4 bases for J; bases not matched to a gene: 6. Germline CDR1 MGHRA, CDR2 YSYEKL. The CDR3, as DNA: TGCGCCAGCAGCCACCCGTGGGGGGGGTACAATGAGCAGTTCTTC. Amino acids: CASSHPWGGYNEQFF.

This clone was found a few times. This chain connects TRBV6-5 to TRBJ1-3; D not certain. Germline V CDR1 and CDR2: MNHEY, SVGAGI. V lost 6 bases to trimming and J lost 5 bases, with 11 bases between them. The CDR3 runs 13 residues. The CDR3 loop reads CASSLANRNTIYF. In nucleotides, the CDR3 is TGTGCCAGCAGCCTAGCCAATAGAAACACCATATATTTT.

J is TRBJ2-7 and V is TRBV7-3, with 9 nucleotides matching TRBD2. CDR3 length equals 15 residues. Germline assignment: CDR1 SGHTA and CDR2 FQGTGA. Trimming removed 5 bases from V and 2 bases from J; junction bases left unmatched: 7. This CDR3 is CASSARAGGAYEQYF. CDR3 DNA sequence: TGTGCCAGCAGCGCCAGAGCGGGAGGTGCCTACGAGCAGTACTTC.

This clone came up once. This chain uses TRBV7-9 with TRBJ1-6; 10 positions match TRBD1. After removal of 3 bases from V and 9 bases from J, the junction contained 5 bases not matched to a gene. The CDR3 loop spans 15 amino acids. Germline V gene lookup returns CDR1 SEHNR and CDR2 FQNEAQ (reference sequence). CDR3 sequence: CASSLGQGFFSPLHF. The CDR3 bases are TGTGCCAGCAGCTTGGGACAGGGGTTTTTTTCACCCCTCCACTTT.

This clone is a singleton in its sample. V gene TRBV6-1 combines with J gene TRBJ1-1, with no clear D. Trimming took off 8 bases at V and 5 bases at J, with 12 bases between the two ends. The CDR3 loop spans 12 amino acids. Per germline, CDR1 MNHNS and CDR2 SASEGT. The CDR3 DNA reads TGTGCCAGCGGAGGGATTTCGACTGAAGCTTTCTTT. Translated, it gives CASGGISTEAFF.